The entry below gives a single T cell receptor (beta chain) sequence along with its context. As processed by the authors: Cell counts per sample came from amplifying reference gene primers. Using immunoSEQ multiplex PCR, the repertoire was profiled, and TCRdb retains in-frame clones only, with some absent. V, J and clone size reflect that table, while D and trimming were determined from the DNA. The sample lists 75,000 to 85,000 clones, around 90% occurring once. The V and J ends lost 4 bases and 5 bases respectively, with 8 bases between them. The CDR3 has 12 amino acids. Germline V gene sequence: CDR1 MNHEY, CDR2 SVGAGI. This record comes from a study of blood T cell repertoires in COVID-19. Study-level information: Material from acute and convalescent COVID-19 was sourced from the United States, Italy and Spain. From T cells, B-cell-depleted T cells, or PBMCs came the material, which was cDNA or gDNA.

Sample: peripheral blood. The TCR was taken from a human donor in a cohort sampled during active COVID-19. This sequence joins TRBV6-5 and TRBJ1-1, with D possibly matching TRBD1 (5 bases). CDR3 sequence reads: CASSFQGTEAFF. The CDR3 DNA reads TGTGCCAGCAGTTTTCAGGGTACTGAAGCTTTCTTT.